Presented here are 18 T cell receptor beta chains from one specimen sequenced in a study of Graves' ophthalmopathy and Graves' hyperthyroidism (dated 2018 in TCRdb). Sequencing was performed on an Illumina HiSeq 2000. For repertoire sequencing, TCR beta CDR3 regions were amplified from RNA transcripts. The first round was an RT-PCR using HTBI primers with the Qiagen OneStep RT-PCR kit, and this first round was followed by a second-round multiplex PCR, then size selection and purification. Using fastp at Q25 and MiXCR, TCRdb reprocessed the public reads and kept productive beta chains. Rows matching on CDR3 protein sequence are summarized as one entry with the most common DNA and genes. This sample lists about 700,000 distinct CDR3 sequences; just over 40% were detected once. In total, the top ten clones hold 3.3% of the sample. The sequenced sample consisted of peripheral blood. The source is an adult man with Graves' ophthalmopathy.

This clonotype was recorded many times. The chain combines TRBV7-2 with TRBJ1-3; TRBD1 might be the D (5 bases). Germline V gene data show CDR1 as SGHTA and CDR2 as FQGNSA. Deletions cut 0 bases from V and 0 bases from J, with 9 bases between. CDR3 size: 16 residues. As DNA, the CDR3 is TGTGCCAGCAGCTTAGCGGGGGGACCCTCTGGAAACACCATATATTTT. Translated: CASSLAGGPSGNTIYF.

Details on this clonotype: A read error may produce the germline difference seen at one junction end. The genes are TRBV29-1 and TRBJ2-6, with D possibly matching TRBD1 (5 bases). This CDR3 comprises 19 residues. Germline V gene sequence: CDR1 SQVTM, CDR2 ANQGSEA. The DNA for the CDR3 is TGCAGCGTTGAGGAGACAGACAGAGGCATGAACTCTGGGGCCAGCGTCCTGACTTTC. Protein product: CSVEETDRGMNSGASVLTF.

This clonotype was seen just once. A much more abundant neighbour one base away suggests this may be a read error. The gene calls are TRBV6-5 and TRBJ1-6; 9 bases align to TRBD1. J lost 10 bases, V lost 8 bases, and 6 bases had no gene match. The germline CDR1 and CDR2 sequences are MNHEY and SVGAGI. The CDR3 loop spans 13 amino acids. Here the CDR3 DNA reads TGTGCCAGCCGCACAGGGGGCCGCTCACCCCTCCACTTT. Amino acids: CASRTGGRSPLHF.

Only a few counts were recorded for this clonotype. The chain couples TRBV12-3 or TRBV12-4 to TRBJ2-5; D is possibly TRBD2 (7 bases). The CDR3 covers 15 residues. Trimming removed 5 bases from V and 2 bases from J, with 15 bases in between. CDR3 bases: TGTGCCAGCAGTGTAGGGGGGAGGGCACAAGAGACCCAGTACTTC. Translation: CASSVGGRAQETQYF.

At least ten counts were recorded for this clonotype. Here the CDR3 DNA reads TGTGCCAGCAGCCGGCTCCTGGGTGGCTACACCTTC. Its protein is CASSRLLGGYTF. The chain combines TRBV7-2 with TRBJ1-2; D is undetermined. The CDR3 totals 12 residues. Trimming took off 5 bases at V and 7 bases at J, with 11 bases between the two ends. Germline V lookup: CDR1 SGHTA, CDR2 FQGNSA.

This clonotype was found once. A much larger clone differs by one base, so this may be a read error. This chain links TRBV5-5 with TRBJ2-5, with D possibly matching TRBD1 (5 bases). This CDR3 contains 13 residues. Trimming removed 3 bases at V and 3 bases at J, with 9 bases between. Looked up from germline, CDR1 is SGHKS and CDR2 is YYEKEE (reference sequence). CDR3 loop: CASSSQTEETQYF. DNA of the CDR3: TGTGCCAGCAGCTCTCAGACAGAAGAGACCCAGTACTTC.

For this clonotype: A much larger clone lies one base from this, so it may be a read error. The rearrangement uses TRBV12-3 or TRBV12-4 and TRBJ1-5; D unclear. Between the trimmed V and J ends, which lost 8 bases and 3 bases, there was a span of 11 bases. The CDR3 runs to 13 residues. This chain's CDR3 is CASGVGFNQPQHF. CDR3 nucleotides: TGTGCCAGCGGTGTGGGTTTCAATCAGCCCCAGCATTTT.

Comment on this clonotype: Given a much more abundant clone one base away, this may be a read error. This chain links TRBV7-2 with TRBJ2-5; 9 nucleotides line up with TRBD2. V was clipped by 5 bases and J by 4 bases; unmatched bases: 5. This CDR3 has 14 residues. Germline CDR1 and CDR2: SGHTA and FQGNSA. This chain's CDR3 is CASSPGTSPETQYF. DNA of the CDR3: TGTGCCAGCAGCCCGGGGACTAGCCCAGAGACCCAGTACTTC.

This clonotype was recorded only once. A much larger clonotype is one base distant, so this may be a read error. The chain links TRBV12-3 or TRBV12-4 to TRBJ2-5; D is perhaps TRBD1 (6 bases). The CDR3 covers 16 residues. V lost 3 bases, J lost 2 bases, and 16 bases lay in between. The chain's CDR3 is CASSLRPRTAQETQYF. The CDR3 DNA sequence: TGTGCCAGCAGTTTGAGGCCCCGGACAGCTCAAGAGACCCAGTACTTC.

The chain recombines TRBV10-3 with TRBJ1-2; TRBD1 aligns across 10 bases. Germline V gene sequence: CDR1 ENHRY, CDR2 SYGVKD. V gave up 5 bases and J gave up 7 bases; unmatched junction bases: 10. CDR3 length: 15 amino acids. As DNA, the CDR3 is TGTGCCATCAGTAAACCGGGACAGGGGAGGCCTGGCTACACCTTC. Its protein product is CAISKPGQGRPGYTF.

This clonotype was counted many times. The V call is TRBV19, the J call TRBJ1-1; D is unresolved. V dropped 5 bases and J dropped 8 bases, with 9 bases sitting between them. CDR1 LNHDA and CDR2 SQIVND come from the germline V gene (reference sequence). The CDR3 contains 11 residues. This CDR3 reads CASSRAAEAFF. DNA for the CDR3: TGTGCCAGTAGTCGCGCAGCCGAAGCTTTCTTT.

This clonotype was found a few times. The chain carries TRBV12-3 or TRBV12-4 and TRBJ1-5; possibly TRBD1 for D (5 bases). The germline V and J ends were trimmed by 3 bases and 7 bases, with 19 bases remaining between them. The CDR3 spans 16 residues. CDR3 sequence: CASSFGQGTFRQPQHF. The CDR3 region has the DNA TGTGCCAGCAGTTTTGGGCAGGGTACATTTAGGCAGCCCCAGCATTTT.

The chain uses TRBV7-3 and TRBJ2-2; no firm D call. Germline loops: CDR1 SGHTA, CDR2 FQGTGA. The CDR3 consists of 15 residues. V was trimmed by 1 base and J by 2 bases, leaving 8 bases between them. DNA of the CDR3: TGTGCCAGCAGCTTAAGAGGAGTAAACACCGGGGAGCTGTTTTTT. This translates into CASSLRGVNTGELFF.

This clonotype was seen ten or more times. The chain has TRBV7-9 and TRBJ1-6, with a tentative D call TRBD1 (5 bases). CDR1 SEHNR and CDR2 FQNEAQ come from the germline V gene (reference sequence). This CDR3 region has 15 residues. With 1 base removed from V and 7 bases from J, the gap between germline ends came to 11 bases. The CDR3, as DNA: TGTGCCAGCAGCTTAGACCGGTGGGGGAATTCACCCCTCCACTTT. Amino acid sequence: CASSLDRWGNSPLHF.

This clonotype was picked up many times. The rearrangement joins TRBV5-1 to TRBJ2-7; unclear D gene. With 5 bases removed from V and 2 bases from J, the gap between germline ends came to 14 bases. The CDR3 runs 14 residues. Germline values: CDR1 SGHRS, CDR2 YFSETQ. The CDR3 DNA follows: TGCGCCAGCAGGGATGCTTCCCCGACCTACGAGCAGTACTTC. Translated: CASRDASPTYEQYF.

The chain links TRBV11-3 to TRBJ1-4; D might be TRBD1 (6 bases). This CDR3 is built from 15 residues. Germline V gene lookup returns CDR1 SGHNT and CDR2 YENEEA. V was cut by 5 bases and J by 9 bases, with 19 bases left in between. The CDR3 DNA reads TGTGCCAGCAGCGGTTGGGGGGGCGAAGAGAAAAAACTGTTTTTT. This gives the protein CASSGWGGEEKKLFF.

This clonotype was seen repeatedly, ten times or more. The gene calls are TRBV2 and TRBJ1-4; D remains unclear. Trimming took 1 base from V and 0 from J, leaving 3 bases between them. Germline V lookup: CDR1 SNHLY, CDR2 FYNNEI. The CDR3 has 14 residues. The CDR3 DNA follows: TGTGCCAGCAGTGAAGGGCCAACTAATGAAAAACTGTTTTTT. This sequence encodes CASSEGPTNEKLFF.

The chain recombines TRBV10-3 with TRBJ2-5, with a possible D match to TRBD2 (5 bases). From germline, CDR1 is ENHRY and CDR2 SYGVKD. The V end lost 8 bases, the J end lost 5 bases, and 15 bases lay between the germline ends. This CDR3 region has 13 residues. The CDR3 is CAIGEGSWETQYF. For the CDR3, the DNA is TGTGCCATCGGAGAAGGGAGTTGGGAGACCCAGTACTTC.